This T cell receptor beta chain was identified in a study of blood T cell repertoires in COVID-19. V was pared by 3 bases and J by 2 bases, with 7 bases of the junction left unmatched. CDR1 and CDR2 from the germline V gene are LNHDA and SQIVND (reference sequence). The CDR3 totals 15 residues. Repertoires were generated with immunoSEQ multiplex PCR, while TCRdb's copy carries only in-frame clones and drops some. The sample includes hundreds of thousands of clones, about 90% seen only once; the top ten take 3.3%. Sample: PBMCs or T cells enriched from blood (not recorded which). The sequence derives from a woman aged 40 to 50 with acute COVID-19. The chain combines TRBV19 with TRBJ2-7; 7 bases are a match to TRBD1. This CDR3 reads CASSIGTVATYEQYF. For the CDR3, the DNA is TGTGCCAGTAGTATCGGGACAGTTGCAACCTACGAGCAGTACTTC.